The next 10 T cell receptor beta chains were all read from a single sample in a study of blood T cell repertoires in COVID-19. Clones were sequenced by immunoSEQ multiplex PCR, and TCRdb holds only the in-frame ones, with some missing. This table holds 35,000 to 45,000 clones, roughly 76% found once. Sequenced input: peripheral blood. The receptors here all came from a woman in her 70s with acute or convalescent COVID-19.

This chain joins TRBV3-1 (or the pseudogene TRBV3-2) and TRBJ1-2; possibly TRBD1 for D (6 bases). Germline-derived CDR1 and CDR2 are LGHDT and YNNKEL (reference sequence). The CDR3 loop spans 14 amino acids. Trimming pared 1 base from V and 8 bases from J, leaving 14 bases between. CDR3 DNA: TGTGCCAGCAGCCAAGGGCGGCTTGGGGGCGGCTACACCTTC. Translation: CASSQGRLGGGYTF.

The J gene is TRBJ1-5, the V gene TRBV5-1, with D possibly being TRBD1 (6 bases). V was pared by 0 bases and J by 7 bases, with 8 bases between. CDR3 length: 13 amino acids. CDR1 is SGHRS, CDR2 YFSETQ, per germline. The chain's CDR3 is CASSLGQAQPQHF. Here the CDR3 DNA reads TGCGCCAGCAGCTTGGGACAGGCCCAGCCCCAGCATTTT.

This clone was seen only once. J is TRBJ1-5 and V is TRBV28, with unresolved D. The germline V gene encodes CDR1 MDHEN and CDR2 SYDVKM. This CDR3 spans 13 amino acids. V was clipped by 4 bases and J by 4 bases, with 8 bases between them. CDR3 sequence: CASSWPGNQPQHF. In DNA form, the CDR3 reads TGTGCCAGCAGTTGGCCAGGAAATCAGCCCCAGCATTTT.

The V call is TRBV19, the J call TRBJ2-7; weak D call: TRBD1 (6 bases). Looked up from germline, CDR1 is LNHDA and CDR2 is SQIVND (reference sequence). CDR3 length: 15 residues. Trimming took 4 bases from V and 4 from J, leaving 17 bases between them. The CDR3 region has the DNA TGTGCCAGTAGTACACAGGGTCGTGGGGATTACGAGCAGTACTTC. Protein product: CASSTQGRGDYEQYF.

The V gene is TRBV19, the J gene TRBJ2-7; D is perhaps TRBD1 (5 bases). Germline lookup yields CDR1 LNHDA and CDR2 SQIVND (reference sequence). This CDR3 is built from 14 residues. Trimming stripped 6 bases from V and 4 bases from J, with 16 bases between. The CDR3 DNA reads TGTGCCAGTAGCTTGACAGTACCGTTTTACGAGCAGTACTTC. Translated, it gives CASSLTVPFYEQYF.

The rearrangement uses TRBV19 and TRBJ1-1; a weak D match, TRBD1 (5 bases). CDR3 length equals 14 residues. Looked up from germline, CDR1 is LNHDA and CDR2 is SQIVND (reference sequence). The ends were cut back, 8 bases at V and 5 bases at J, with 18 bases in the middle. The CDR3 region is CASAGWRAGTEAFF. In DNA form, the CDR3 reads TGTGCCAGTGCAGGGTGGAGGGCTGGGACTGAAGCTTTCTTT.

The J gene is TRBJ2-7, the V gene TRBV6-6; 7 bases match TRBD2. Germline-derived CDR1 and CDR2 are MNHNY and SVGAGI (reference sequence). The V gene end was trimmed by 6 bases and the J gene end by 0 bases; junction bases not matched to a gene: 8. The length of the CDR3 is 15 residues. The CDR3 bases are TGTGCCAGCAGGCTGGGAGGGACTCCCTCCTACGAGCAGTACTTC. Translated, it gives CASRLGGTPSYEQYF.

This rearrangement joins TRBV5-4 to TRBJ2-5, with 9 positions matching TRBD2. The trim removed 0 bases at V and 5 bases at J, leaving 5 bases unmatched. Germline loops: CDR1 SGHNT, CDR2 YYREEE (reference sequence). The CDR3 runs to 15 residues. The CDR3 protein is CASSLGGLARETQYF. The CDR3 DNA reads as TGTGCCAGCAGCTTGGGGGGACTAGCTAGGGAGACCCAGTACTTC. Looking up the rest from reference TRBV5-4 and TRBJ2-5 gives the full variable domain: ETGVTQSPTHLIKTRGQQVTLRCSSQSGHNTVSWYQQALGQGPQFIFQYYREEENGRGNFPPRFSGLQFPNYSSELNVNALELDDSALYLCASSLGGLARETQYFGPGTRLLVL.

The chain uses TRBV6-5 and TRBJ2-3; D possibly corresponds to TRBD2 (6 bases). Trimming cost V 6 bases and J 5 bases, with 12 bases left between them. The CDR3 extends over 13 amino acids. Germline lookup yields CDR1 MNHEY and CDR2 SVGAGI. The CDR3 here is CASSVGGRDTQYF. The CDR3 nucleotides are TGTGCCAGCAGCGTGGGAGGTAGAGATACGCAGTATTTT.

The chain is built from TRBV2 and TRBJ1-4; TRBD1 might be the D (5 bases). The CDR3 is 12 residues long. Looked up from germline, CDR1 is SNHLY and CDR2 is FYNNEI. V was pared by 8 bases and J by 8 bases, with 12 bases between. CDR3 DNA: TGTGCCAGCGCCGAGGCAGGGGAAAAACTGTTTTTT. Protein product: CASAEAGEKLFF.